This T cell receptor beta chain appears in the sequencing data of a study of T-cell memory formation after mild COVID-19. Study in general: For the most part, TCR clusters were specific to one donor.

Libraries for TCRalpha and TCRbeta carried sample barcodes and unique molecular identifiers via 5'RACE. In TCRdb, the 5' RACE reads were re-called with MiXCR into one record per CDR3 protein. The table records about 400,000 distinct CDR3 sequences, approximately 15% of them present only once. Trimming removed 5 bases from V and 5 bases from J, with 18 bases in between. Germline assignment: CDR1 SEHNR and CDR2 FQNEAQ (reference sequence). This CDR3 is 15 amino acids long. Study-wide results and limits: Second-wave clones reaching peak frequency on day 37 lacked confirmed SARS-CoV-2 specificity. Clones that contracted clustered mainly in CM and EM if CD4+ and in EMRA if CD8+.

This clonotype appeared a single time. Its target is unknown. The TCR comes from a young man who had mild COVID-19 (a few samples of this study predate the infection). Cell type and time point are not known. Material for sequencing was PBMCs or a T cell subset sorted from them (not recorded which). This chain joins TRBV7-9 and TRBJ2-5, with TRBD2 as a possible D gene (6 bases). CDR3 DNA: TGTGCCAGCAGCACCCCTCTGGAGGGGCGGGAGACCCAGTACTTC. It codes for CASSTPLEGRETQYF.